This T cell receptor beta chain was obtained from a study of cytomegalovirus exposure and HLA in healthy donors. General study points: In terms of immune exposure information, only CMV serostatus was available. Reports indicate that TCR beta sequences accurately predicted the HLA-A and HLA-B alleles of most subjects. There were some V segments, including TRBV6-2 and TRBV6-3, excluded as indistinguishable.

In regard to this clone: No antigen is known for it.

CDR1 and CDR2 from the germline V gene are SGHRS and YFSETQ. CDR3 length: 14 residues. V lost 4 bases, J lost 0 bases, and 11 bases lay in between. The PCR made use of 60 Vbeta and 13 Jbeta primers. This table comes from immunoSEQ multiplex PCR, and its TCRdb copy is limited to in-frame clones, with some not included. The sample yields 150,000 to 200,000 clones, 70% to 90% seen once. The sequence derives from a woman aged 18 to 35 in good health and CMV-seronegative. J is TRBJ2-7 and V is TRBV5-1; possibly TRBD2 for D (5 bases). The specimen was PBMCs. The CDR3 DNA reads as TGCGCCAGCAGCAGCCTGACTATCTCCTACGAGCAGTACTTC. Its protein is CASSSLTISYEQYF.